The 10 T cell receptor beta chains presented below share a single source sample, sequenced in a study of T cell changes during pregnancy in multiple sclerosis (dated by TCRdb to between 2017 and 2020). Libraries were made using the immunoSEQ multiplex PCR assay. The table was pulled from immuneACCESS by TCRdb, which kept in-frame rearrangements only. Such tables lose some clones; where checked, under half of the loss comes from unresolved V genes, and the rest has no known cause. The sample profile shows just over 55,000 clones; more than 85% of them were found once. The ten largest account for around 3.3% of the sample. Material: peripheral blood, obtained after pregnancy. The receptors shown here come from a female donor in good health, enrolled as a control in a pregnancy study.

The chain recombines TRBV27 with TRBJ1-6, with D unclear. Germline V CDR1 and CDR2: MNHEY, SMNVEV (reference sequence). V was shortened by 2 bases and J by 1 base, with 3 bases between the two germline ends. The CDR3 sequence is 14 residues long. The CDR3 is CASSLRSYNSPLHF. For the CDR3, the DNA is TGTGCCAGCAGTTTACGGTCCTATAATTCACCCCTCCACTTT.

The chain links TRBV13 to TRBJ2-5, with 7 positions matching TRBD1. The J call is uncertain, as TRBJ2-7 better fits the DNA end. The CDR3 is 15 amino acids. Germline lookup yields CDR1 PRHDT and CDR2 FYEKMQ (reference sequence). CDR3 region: CASSLGRGISYEQYF. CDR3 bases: TGTGCCAGCAGCTTGGGCAGGGGGATCTCCTACGAGCAGTACTTC.

The CDR3: CASLLTGGETQYF. The CDR3 nucleotides are TGTGCCAGCCTACTGACAGGGGGAGAGACCCAGTACTTC. V gene TRBV18 combines with J gene TRBJ2-5; the match to TRBD1 covers 9 bases. The CDR3 spans 13 residues. V dropped 8 bases and J dropped 4; count of bases not matched to a gene: 5. CDR1 and CDR2 (germline): KGHSH, LQKENI.

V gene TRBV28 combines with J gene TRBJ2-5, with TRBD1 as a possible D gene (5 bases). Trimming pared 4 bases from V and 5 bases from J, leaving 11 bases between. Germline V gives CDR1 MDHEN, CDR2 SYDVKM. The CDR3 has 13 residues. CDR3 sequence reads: CASSSGLAETQYF. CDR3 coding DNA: TGTGCCAGCAGTTCAGGGTTGGCGGAGACCCAGTACTTC.

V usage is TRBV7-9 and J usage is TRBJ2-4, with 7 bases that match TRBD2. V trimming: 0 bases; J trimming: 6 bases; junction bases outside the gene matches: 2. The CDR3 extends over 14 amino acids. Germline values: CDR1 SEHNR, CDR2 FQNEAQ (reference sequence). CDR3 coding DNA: TGTGCCAGCAGCTTAGCGGGAGGGCCAAACATTCAGTACTTC. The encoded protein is CASSLAGGPNIQYF.

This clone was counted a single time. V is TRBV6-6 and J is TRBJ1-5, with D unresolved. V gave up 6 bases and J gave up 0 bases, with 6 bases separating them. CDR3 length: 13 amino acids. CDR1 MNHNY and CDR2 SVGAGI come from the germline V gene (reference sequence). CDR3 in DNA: TGTGCCAGCAGCACCTATAGCAATCAGCCCCAGCATTTT. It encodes CASSTYSNQPQHF.

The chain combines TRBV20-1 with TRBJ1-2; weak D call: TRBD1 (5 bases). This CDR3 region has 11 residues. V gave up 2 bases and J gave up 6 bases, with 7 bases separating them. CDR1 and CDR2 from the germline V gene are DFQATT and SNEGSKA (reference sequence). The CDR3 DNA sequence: TGCAGTGCTAGATGGGGGGATGGCTACACCTTC. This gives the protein CSARWGDGYTF.

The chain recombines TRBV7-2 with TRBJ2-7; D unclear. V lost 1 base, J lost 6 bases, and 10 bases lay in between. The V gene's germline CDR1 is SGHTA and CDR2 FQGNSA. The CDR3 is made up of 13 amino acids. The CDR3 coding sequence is TGTGCCAGCAGCTTAGGGTTGGCTAGCGAGCAGTACTTC. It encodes CASSLGLASEQYF. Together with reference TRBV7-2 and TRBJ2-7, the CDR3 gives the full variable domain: GAGVSQSPSNKVTEKGKDVELRCDPISGHTALYWYRQSLGQGLEFLIYFQGNSAPDKSGLPSDRFSAERTGGSVSTLTIQRTQQEDSAVYLCASSLGLASEQYFGPGTRLTVT.

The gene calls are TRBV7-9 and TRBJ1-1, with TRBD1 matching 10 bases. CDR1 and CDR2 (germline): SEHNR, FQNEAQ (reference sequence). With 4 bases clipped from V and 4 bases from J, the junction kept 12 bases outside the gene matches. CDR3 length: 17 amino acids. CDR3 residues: CASSSGTGARRSTEAFF. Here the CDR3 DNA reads TGTGCCAGCAGCTCCGGGACAGGGGCGAGGAGGAGCACTGAAGCTTTCTTT.

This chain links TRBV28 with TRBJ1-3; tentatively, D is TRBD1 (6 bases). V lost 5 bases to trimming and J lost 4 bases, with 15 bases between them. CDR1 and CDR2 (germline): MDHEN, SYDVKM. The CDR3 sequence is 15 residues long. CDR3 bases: TGTGCCAGCAGTACGGGGGGGGGCTCGGGAAACACCATATATTTT. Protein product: CASSTGGGSGNTIYF. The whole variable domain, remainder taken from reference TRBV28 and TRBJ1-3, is DVKVTQSSRYLVKRTGEKVFLECVQDMDHENMFWYRQDPGLGLRLIYFSYDVKMKEKGDIPEGYSVSREKKERFSLILESASTNQTSMYLCASSTGGGSGNTIYFGEGSWLTVV.